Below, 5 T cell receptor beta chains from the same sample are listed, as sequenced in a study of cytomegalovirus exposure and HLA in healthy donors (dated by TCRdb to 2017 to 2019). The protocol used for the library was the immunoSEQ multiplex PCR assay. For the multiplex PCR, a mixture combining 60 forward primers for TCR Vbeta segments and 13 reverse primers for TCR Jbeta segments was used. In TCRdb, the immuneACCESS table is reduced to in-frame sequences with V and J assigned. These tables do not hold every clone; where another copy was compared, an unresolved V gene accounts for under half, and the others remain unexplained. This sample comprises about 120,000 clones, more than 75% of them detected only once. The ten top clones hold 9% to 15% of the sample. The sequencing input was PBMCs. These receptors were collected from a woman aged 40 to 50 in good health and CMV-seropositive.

CDR3 sequence reads: CASSVGQGEEKLFF. As DNA, the CDR3 is TGTGCCAGCAGCGTAGGCCAGGGGGAAGAAAAACTGTTTTTT. This chain joins TRBV9 and TRBJ1-4; TRBD1 agrees at 7 bases. V lost 0 bases, J lost 8 bases, and 4 bases stayed unmatched. The germline V gene has CDR1 SGDLS and CDR2 YYNGEE. The CDR3 covers 14 residues.

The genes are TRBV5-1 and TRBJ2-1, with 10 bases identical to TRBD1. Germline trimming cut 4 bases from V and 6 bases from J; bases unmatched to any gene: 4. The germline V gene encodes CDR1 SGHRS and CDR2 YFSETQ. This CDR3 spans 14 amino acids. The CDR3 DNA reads TGCGCCAGCAGCCTAGGACAGGGGGGCAATGAGCAGTTCTTC. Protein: CASSLGQGGNEQFF.

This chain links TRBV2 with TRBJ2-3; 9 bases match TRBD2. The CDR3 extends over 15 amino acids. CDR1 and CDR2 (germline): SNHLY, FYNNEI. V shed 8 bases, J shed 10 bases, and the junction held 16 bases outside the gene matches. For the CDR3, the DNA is TGTGCCAGCCACGTGGCGGGGGGGCCTTGGGTGCCGCAGTATTTT. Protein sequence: CASHVAGGPWVPQYF.

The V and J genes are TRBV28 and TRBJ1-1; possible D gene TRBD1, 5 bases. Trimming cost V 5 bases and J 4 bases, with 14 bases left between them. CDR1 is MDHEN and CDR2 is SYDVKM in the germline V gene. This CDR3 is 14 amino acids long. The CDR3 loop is CASSAVGHRTEAFF. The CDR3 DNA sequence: TGTGCCAGCAGTGCAGTGGGGCATCGCACTGAAGCTTTCTTT.

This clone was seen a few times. CDR3 protein: CASSLGRGGGIYGYTF. CDR3 DNA sequence: TGTGCCAGCAGCTTAGGGCGAGGGGGAGGGATCTATGGCTACACCTTC. The V gene is TRBV7-2, the J gene TRBJ1-2; TRBD1 is a possible D gene (6 bases). V dropped 1 base and J dropped 4 bases, with 16 bases sitting between them. Germline V gives CDR1 SGHTA, CDR2 FQGNSA. This CDR3 comprises 16 residues. The full variable domain, its missing parts supplied by reference TRBV7-2 and TRBJ1-2, is GAGVSQSPSNKVTEKGKDVELRCDPISGHTALYWYRQSLGQGLEFLIYFQGNSAPDKSGLPSDRFSAERTGGSVSTLTIQRTQQEDSAVYLCASSLGRGGGIYGYTFGSGTRLTVV.